The subject of this entry is one T cell receptor (beta chain). The antigen it binds to is not known. Base quality data are lacking; no much larger clone is found one base away. The CDR3 has 15 amino acids, counting the end cysteine and phenylalanine. Only the CDR3 part of the read is kept: 45 bases, read in frame from the first base. In the germline V gene (reference sequence), CDR1 corresponds to SEHNR and CDR2 to FQNEAQ. Trimming at the junction amounts to 7 bases on V and 6 bases on J, and the germline ends lie 21 bases apart. This entry is derived from a study of T cells after yellow fever vaccination (dated by TCRdb to about 2019). Study-wide context: The SMART-Seq v4 Ultra Low Input RNA kit was used to prepare libraries from fractions with low cell numbers. To follow T-cell clones before and after primary and booster YFV17D yellow fever vaccination, bulk TCR alpha and beta repertoires were sequenced over time. The cohort comprised two healthy male donors, one aged 18 to 29 and one aged 30 to 39 years. Bulk PBMC replicates and cell subsets were isolated from blood drawn at multiple timepoints before and after both primary and secondary immunization.

Broad study findings and their caveats: A small fraction of clonotypes showed up in both the CD4 and CD8 compartments, probably as a result of convergent recombination. FACS-sorted repertoires could contain abundant contaminating clonotypes from the bulk population, so computational filtering was required. The study included only a couple of donors, which limits how far the findings can be generalized. After the booster, most of the clones that had expanded following primary vaccination were detected again (96% of CD4 and around 88% of CD8), which suggests that memory was broadly maintained. The secondary T-cell response was found to be weaker but faster than the primary response, with a peak reached on day 5 rather than on day 15.

These reads were obtained on an Illumina NovaSeq 6000. Synthesis of TCR cDNA relied on 5'RACE template switching, a step that introduced a universal primer site along with unique molecular identifiers. cDNA synthesis was primed from both the TCR alpha and TCR beta constant segments. Library amplification used two PCR steps, and the second PCR step added sample barcodes and sequencing adapters. Sequencing of libraries was performed on Illumina HiSeq 2500 (2x100 bp) or NovaSeq (2x150 bp). The authors' pipeline ran thus. Demultiplexing of reads and collapsing into UMI consensus sequences were performed with MIGEC, and V(D)J alignment was carried out with MiXCR. Vaccine-responding clonotypes were defined with edgeR using replicate PBMC samples, requiring FDR below 0.01 and a log2 fold change above 5 up to day 15. Each bulk clonotype received a CD4 or CD8 identity based on whether the sequenced CD4 or CD8 repertoire contained that clonotype at higher abundance. TCRdb passed the public sequencing reads through fastp at Q25 and MiXCR, retaining productive beta sequences. Identical CDR3 proteins give one entry, which carries the most common genes and DNA. Here the V and J calls rest on TCRdb's processing, not on the authors' analysis. This sample is represented by about 320,000 distinct CDR3 sequences; approximately 4.5% of them were singletons. Clones ranked in the top ten supply roughly a fifth of the sample.

The meaning of the sample's treatment or condition label: live attenuated yellow fever vaccine strain. At each blood-draw timepoint, two biological replicates of bulk PBMCs were obtained. A standard Ficoll-Paque protocol was used to isolate PBMCs from peripheral blood. RNA was extracted with TriZol from bulk PBMCs, CD4 and CD8 fractions, and dextramer-positive and dextramer-negative fractions. Recombination connected TRBV7-9 to TRBJ1-2; the D gene remains uncertain. This TCR came from a man between 18 and 29 years old who received the YFV17D yellow fever vaccine. Sequences were derived from PBMCs, sampled 15 days after the yellow fever booster vaccination. The DNA sequence follows: TGTGCCAGCACCACCTTCGGCTCGGAGTCTAATGGCTACACCTTC. It translates to CASTTFGSESNGYTF.